A single sample gave rise to the 11 T cell receptor beta chains below, sequenced in a study of follicular helper T cells after annual influenza vaccination. Repertoires were generated with immunoSEQ multiplex PCR, while TCRdb's copy carries only in-frame clones and drops some. This table has approximately 13,000 clones, 78% appearing once. Noted time point: 2015-2016 season, pre-vaccination. Sample: CXCR5- memory CD4+ T cells sorted from blood, taken on the day of influenza vaccination. The receptors stem from an adult who received the influenza vaccine.

V and J are TRBV5-1 and TRBJ2-1; D possibly corresponds to TRBD2 (6 bases). Germline CDR1 SGHRS, CDR2 YFSETQ. The CDR3 has 16 residues. With 0 bases removed from V and 6 bases from J, the gap between germline ends came to 16 bases. The CDR3 bases are TGCGCCAGCAGCTTGGACCCAGCGGGTACTACCAATGAGCAGTTCTTC. Protein product: CASSLDPAGTTNEQFF.

This clone was observed a handful of times. The chain recombines TRBV5-1 with TRBJ2-7, with no clear D. The V gene lost 2 bases and the J gene lost 4 bases, with 13 bases spanning the gap. The germline gives CDR1 SGHRS, CDR2 YFSETQ. The CDR3 has 14 amino acids. The CDR3 nucleotides are TGCGCCAGCAGCTTAAACAGCCCTGGGTACGAGCAGTACTTC. It yields the protein CASSLNSPGYEQYF.

The V and J genes are TRBV5-1 and TRBJ2-5; unclear D gene. Germline CDR1 and CDR2: SGHRS and YFSETQ. This CDR3 region has 11 residues. V was shortened by 7 bases and J by 7 bases, with 11 bases between the two germline ends. CDR3 sequence reads: CASGAGLTQYF. CDR3 coding DNA: TGCGCCAGCGGAGCCGGATTGACCCAGTACTTC.

The rearrangement joins TRBV19 to TRBJ2-7; D may be TRBD1 (5 bases). This CDR3 comprises 14 residues. Germline V gives CDR1 LNHDA, CDR2 SQIVND (reference sequence). Trimming left V 0 bases short and J 2 bases short, with 8 bases between. The CDR3: CASSIDGATYEQYF. CDR3 nucleotide sequence: TGTGCCAGTAGTATAGATGGGGCCACCTACGAGCAGTACTTC.

This clone was recorded a few times. The chain carries TRBV7-9 and TRBJ1-3, with D unresolved. CDR3 length equals 10 residues. CDR1 is SEHNR, CDR2 FQNEAQ, per germline (reference sequence). The V end lost 6 bases, the J end lost 6 bases, and 3 bases lay between the germline ends. CDR3 bases: TGTGCCAGCAGGGAAAACACCATATATTTT. It translates to CASRENTIYF.

The CDR3 reads CASTQNTGGGGYTF. In nucleotides, the CDR3 is TGTGCCAGCACTCAAAATACAGGGGGCGGTGGCTACACCTTC. This chain joins TRBV25-1 and TRBJ1-2; 9 nucleotides match TRBD1. The CDR3 length is 14 residues. V was pared by 7 bases and J by 7 bases, with 10 bases of the junction left unmatched. Germline CDR1 reads MGHDK; CDR2 reads SYGVNS.

This chain joins TRBV18 and TRBJ2-7; TRBD1 agrees at 7 bases. The CDR3 has 16 amino acids. CDR1 and CDR2 (germline): KGHSH, LQKENI. V dropped 3 bases and J dropped 5; count of bases not matched to a gene: 13. The CDR3 coding sequence is TGTGCCAGCTCACCGCTTCAGACAGGGTTTCATGACGAGCAGTACTTC. Residues: CASSPLQTGFHDEQYF.

This chain links TRBV5-1 with TRBJ2-3; TRBD2 aligns across 11 bases. Germline lookup yields CDR1 SGHRS and CDR2 YFSETQ. With 4 bases clipped from V and 4 bases from J, the junction kept 5 bases outside the gene matches. The CDR3 length is 15 residues. The CDR3 region is CASSPTSGVADTQYF. CDR3 DNA sequence: TGCGCCAGCAGCCCGACTAGCGGGGTGGCAGATACGCAGTATTTT.

CDR3 bases: TGTGCCAGCAGCGCGTCCCTACAGGGGGCTGACTATGGCTACACCTTC. It codes for CASSASLQGADYGYTF. The V and J genes are TRBV9 and TRBJ1-2, with 9 bases aligning to TRBD1. Germline assignment: CDR1 SGDLS and CDR2 YYNGEE. The junction had 9 bases not matched to a gene; V was cut back by 3 bases and J by 3 bases. The length of the CDR3 is 16 residues.

The chain links TRBV28 to TRBJ2-1, with 13 positions matching TRBD2. The CDR3 totals 16 residues. Trimming took 1 base from V and 6 from J; bases not matched to a gene: 3. Germline-derived CDR1 and CDR2 are MDHEN and SYDVKM. The chain's CDR3 is CASSLFGTSGVNEQFF. CDR3 DNA: TGTGCCAGCAGTTTATTCGGGACTAGCGGGGTCAATGAGCAGTTCTTC.

This clone was picked up one time. The chain has TRBV7-9 and TRBJ2-5; 11 nucleotides align to TRBD1. This CDR3 has 15 residues. With 5 bases clipped from V and 2 bases from J, the junction kept 4 bases outside the gene matches. CDR1 and CDR2 (germline): SEHNR, FQNEAQ (reference sequence). CDR3 DNA sequence: TGTGCCAGCAGCCAGGGGACAGGGGGGCAAGAGACCCAGTACTTC. Protein sequence: CASSQGTGGQETQYF.